The subject of this entry is one T cell receptor (beta chain). The sample comes from a study of T cells after yellow fever vaccination. TCRdb fed the 5' RACE reads into MiXCR, producing one record per CDR3 protein. This table has about 120,000 distinct CDR3 sequences, approximately 14% appearing once. This clonotype originated in a man aged 18 to 29 who received the YFV17D yellow fever vaccine. The sample in question was CD8+ T cells sorted from PBMCs, obtained 5 days after the yellow fever booster vaccination.

In nucleotides, the CDR3 is TGTGCTAGTGGTCCAGGACCGCGTTTGATCACTGAAGCTTTCTTT. Translation: CASGPGPRLITEAFF. The chain carries TRBV12-5 and TRBJ1-1; D uncertain. The germline CDR1 and CDR2 sequences are LGHNT and FRNRAP. V lost 5 bases and J 4 bases, leaving 17 bases between the germline ends. This CDR3 spans 15 amino acids.